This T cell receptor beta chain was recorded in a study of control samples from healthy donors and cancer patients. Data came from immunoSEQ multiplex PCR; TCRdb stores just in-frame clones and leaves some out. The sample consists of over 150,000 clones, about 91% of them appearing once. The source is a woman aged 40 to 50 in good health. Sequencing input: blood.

The CDR3, as DNA: TGTGCCAGCAGTGAGGTAGGGGTAGGGGTTACTGAAGCTTTCTTT. Protein: CASSEVGVGVTEAFF. The chain employs TRBV2 and TRBJ1-1, with D tentatively TRBD1 (5 bases). V gave up 3 bases and J gave up 5 bases, with 16 bases separating them. Germline V gene sequence: CDR1 SNHLY, CDR2 FYNNEI. The CDR3 loop spans 15 amino acids.